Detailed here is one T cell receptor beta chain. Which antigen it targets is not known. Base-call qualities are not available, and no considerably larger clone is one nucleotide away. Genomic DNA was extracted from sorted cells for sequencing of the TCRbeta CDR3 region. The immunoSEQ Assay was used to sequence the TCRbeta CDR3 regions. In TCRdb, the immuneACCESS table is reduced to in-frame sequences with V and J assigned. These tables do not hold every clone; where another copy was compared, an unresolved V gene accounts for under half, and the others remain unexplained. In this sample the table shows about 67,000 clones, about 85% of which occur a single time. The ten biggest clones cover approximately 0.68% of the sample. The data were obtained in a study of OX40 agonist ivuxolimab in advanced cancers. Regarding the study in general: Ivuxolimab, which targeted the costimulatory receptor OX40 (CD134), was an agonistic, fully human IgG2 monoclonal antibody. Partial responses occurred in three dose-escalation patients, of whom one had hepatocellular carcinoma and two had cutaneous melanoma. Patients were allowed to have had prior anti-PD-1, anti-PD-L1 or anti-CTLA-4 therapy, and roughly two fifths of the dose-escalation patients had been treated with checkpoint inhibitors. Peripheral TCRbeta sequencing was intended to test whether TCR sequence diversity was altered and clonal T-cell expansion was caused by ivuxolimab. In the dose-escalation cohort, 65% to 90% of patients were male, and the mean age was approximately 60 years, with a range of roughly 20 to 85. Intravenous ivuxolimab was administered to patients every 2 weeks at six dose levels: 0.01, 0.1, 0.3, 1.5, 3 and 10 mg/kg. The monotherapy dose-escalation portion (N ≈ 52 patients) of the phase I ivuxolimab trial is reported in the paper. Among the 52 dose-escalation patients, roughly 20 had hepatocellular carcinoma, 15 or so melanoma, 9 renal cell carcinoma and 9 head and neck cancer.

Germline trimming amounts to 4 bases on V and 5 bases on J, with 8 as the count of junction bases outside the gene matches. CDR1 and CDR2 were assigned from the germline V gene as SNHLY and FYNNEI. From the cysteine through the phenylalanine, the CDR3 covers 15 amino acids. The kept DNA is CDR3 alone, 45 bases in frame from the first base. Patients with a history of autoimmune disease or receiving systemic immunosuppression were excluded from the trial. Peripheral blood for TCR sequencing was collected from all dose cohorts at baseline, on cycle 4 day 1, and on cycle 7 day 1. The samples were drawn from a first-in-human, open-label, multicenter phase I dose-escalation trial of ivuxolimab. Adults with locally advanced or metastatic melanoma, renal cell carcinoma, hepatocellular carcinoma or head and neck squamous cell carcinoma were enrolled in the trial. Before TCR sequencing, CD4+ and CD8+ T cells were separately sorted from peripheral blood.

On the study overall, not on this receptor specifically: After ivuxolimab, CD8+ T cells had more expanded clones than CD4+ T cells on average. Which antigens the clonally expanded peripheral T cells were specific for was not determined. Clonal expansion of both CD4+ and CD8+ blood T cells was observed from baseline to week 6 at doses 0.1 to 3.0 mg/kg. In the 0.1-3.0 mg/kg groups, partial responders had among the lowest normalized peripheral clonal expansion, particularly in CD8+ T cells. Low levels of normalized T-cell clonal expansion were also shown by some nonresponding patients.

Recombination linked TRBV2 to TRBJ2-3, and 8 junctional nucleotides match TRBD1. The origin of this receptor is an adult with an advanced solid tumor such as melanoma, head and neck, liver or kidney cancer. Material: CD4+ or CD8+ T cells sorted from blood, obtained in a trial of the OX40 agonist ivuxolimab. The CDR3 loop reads CASSGVTGAGDTQYF. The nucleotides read TGTGCCAGCAGTGGGGTGACAGGGGCGGGAGATACGCAGTATTTT.